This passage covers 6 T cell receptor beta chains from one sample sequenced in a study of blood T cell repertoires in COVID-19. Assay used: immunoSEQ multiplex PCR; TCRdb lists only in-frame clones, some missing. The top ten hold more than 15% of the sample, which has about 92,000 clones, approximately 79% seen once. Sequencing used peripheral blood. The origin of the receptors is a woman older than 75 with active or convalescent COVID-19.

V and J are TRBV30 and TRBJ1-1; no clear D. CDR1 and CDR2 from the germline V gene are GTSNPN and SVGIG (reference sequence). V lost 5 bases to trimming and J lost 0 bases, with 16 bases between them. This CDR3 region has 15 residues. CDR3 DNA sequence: TGTGCCTGGGATCAAGCGGCTAGCATGAACACTGAAGCTTTCTTT. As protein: CAWDQAASMNTEAFF. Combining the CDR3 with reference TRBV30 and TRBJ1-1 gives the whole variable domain SQTIHQWPATLVQPVGSPLSLECTVEGTSNPNLYWYRQAAGRGLQLLFYSVGIGQISSEVPQNLSASRPQDRQFILSSKKLLLSDSGFYLCAWDQAASMNTEAFFGQGTRLTVV.

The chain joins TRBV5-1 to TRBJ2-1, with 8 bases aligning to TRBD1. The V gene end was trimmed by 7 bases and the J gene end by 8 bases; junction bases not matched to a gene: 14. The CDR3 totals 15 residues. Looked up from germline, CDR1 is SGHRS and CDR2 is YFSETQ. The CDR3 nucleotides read TGCGCCAGCTACCGGACAGGGACGTTACACCATGAGCAGTTCTTC. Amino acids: CASYRTGTLHHEQFF.

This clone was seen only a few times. CDR3 residues: CASSQEGGNEQFF. CDR3 DNA: TGCGCCAGCAGCCAAGAGGGGGGGAATGAGCAGTTCTTC. The J gene is TRBJ2-1, the V gene TRBV4-3; the match to TRBD2 covers 7 bases. CDR1 and CDR2 from the germline V gene are LGHNA and YSLEER. V gave up 0 bases and J gave up 7 bases; unmatched junction bases: 0. The CDR3 is 13 amino acids.

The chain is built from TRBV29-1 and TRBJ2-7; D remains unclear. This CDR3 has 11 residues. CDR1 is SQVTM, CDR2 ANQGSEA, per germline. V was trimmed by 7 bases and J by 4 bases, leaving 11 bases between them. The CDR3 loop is CSGKSSYEQYF. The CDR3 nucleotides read TGCAGCGGCAAAAGTAGTTACGAGCAGTACTTC.

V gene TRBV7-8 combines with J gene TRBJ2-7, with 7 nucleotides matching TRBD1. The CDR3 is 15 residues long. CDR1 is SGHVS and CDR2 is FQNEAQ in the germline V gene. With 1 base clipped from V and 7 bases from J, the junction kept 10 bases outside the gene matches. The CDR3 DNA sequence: TGTGCCAGCAGCTTAGGAACAGGGGCCCCTGTGGAGCAGTACTTC. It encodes CASSLGTGAPVEQYF.

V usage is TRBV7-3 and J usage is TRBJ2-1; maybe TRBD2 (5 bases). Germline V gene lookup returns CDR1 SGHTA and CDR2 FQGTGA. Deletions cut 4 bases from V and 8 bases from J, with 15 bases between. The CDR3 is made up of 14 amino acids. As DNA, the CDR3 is TGTGCCAGCAGCTCCGGACTGGTTCCGGATGAGCAGTTCTTC. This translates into CASSSGLVPDEQFF.